These 24 T cell receptor beta chains were all obtained from the same sample, sequenced in a study of beta chain features in type 1 diabetes. Study-level points and caveats: There was a moderate but significant shortening of TCRB CDR3s in all four CD4+ subsets of Type 1 diabetes patients.

Reverse transcribing all isolated RNA meant expressed TCRB transcripts were sequenced. TCRdb keeps only in-frame clones here, not all; method: immunoSEQ multiplex PCR. The data show 680,000 or so clones, 10% to 15% seen once. The antigens for these receptors are not known. Sequencing was performed on naive CD4+ T cells from blood. These receptors were obtained from a man aged 18 to 35 with type 1 diabetes.

The chain recombines TRBV6-5 with TRBJ1-2, with D maybe TRBD1 (5 bases). Germline V gene data show CDR1 as MNHEY and CDR2 as SVGAGI. This CDR3 comprises 13 residues. V lost 7 bases and J lost 8, with 17 bases in between. The CDR3 bases are TGTGCCAGCACCTCCCTGGGGGTCGAAGGCTACACCTTC. Its protein product is CASTSLGVEGYTF.

This chain uses TRBV11-2 with TRBJ1-5; the D gene is possibly TRBD1 (5 bases). This CDR3 is 14 amino acids long. V dropped 3 bases and J dropped 4 bases, with 10 bases sitting between them. The V gene's germline CDR1 is SGHAT and CDR2 FQNNGV. The CDR3 nucleotides read TGTGCCAGCAGCTTGGGACTCTTAAATCAGCCCCAGCATTTT. This translates into CASSLGLLNQPQHF.

The chain uses TRBV2 and TRBJ2-1; D might be TRBD1 or TRBD2, each matching 5 bases. V lost 7 bases and J 2 bases, leaving 12 bases between the germline ends. Looked up from germline, CDR1 is SNHLY and CDR2 is FYNNEI. The CDR3 totals 14 residues. The CDR3 is CASNPGPTYNEQFF. CDR3 coding DNA: TGTGCCAGCAATCCGGGACCAACCTACAATGAGCAGTTCTTC. Combining the CDR3 with reference TRBV2 and TRBJ2-1 gives the whole variable domain EPEVTQTPSHQVTQMGQEVILRCVPISNHLYFYWYRQILGQKVEFLVSFYNNEISEKSEIFDDQFSVERPDGSNFTLKIRSTKLEDSAMYFCASNPGPTYNEQFFGPGTRLTVL.

This clone was seen a handful of times. V and J are TRBV28 and TRBJ2-6; the D gene is possibly TRBD1 (7 bases). Germline V gene sequence: CDR1 MDHEN, CDR2 SYDVKM. The CDR3 is 16 amino acids. Deletions cut 6 bases from V and 2 bases from J, with 14 bases between. The CDR3 nucleotides are TGTGCCAGCAGGCTTTCCAGGGGGGCTGGGGCCAACGTCCTGACTTTC. Translation: CASRLSRGAGANVLTF.

This clone was counted a few times. The chain recombines TRBV5-1 with TRBJ2-7; 8 bases are shared with TRBD2. The J segment lost 6 bases and the V segment lost 3 bases, leaving 8 bases of the junction unmatched. The germline V gene encodes CDR1 SGHRS and CDR2 YFSETQ. CDR3 length: 14 residues. CDR3 region: CASSSGLVVPEQYF. DNA for the CDR3: TGCGCCAGCAGCTCGGGACTAGTGGTTCCCGAGCAGTACTTC.

This clone appeared a few times. The gene calls are TRBV6-5 and TRBJ2-2, with TRBD1 matching over 8 bases. The CDR3 is 15 amino acids. Looked up from germline, CDR1 is MNHEY and CDR2 is SVGAGI. Trimming cost V 7 bases and J 6 bases; bases outside gene matches: 10. CDR3 nucleotide sequence: TGTGCCAGCAATCGACAGGGGCCGAGCGCCGGGGAGCTGTTTTTT. It codes for CASNRQGPSAGELFF.

V and J are TRBV5-6 and TRBJ1-3; 10 positions match TRBD1. CDR1 and CDR2 from the germline V gene are SGHDT and YYEEEE. The CDR3 sequence is 15 residues long. V was pared by 3 bases and J by 0 bases, with 0 bases of the junction left unmatched. This CDR3 reads CASSWDRGSGNTIYF. CDR3 sequence (DNA): TGTGCCAGCAGCTGGGACAGGGGCTCTGGAAACACCATATATTTT.

This clone turned up a few times. The chain employs TRBV27 and TRBJ2-7, with 7 bases that match TRBD2. The V and J ends lost 8 bases and 2 bases, in that order; junction bases with no gene match: 12. This CDR3 comprises 15 residues. CDR1 and CDR2 (germline): MNHEY, SMNVEV (reference sequence). CDR3 residues: CASRPRGTDPYEQYF. As DNA, the CDR3 is TGTGCCAGCCGCCCGCGGGGGACGGACCCCTACGAGCAGTACTTC.

The chain carries TRBV11-3 and TRBJ2-7; D gene ambiguous. The V gene's germline CDR1 is SGHNT and CDR2 YENEEA. The CDR3 consists of 15 residues. Trimming cost V 8 bases and J 1 base, with 18 bases left between them. The CDR3 region is CASPSQDGRSYEQYF. CDR3 in DNA: TGTGCCAGCCCCTCCCAGGACGGAAGGTCCTACGAGCAGTACTTC.

J is TRBJ2-6 and V is TRBV4-2; 7 nucleotides line up with TRBD1. The CDR3 length is 19 residues. Germline CDR1 LGHNA, CDR2 YNFKEQ. V shed 1 base and J 0 bases; nucleotides not matched to a gene: 9. CDR3 coding DNA: TGTGCCAGCAGCCAAGTGGTGCAGGGGGTTTTCTCTGGGGCCAACGTCCTGACTTTC. Translated, it gives CASSQVVQGVFSGANVLTF.

The rearrangement links TRBV5-1 to TRBJ2-5; 7 bases map to TRBD2. Per the germline V gene, CDR1 is SGHRS and CDR2 is YFSETQ. V lost 4 bases to trimming and J lost 5 bases; unmatched junction nucleotides: 8. This CDR3 has 14 amino acids. This chain's CDR3 is CASSGNGRHETQYF. As DNA, the CDR3 is TGCGCCAGCAGCGGAAACGGGAGGCACGAGACCCAGTACTTC. The full variable domain, in which reference TRBV5-1 and TRBJ2-5 provide the parts outside the CDR3, is KAGVTQTPRYLIKTRGQQVTLSCSPISGHRSVSWYQQTPGQGLQFLFEYFSETQRNKGNFPGRFSGRQFSNSRSEMNVSTLELGDSALYLCASSGNGRHETQYFGPGTRLLVL.

The rearrangement uses TRBV10-3 and TRBJ1-2, with TRBD1 matching over 7 bases. CDR3 length equals 15 residues. CDR1 and CDR2 from the germline V gene are ENHRY and SYGVKD. V lost 2 bases to trimming and J lost 2 bases; unmatched junction nucleotides: 5. The CDR3 is CAISEPGQVNYGYTF. DNA of the CDR3: TGTGCCATCAGTGAGCCTGGACAGGTGAACTATGGCTACACCTTC.

The V and J genes are TRBV6-5 and TRBJ1-4, with D tentatively TRBD1 (5 bases). The germline gives CDR1 MNHEY, CDR2 SVGAGI. Trimming removed 0 bases at V and 4 bases at J, with 12 bases between. The CDR3 is 16 residues long. The CDR3 DNA is TGTGCCAGCAGTTACTCGGTGACAGATTATAATGAAAAACTGTTTTTT. Translated, it gives CASSYSVTDYNEKLFF.

The rearrangement uses TRBV5-1 and TRBJ2-3; tentatively, D is TRBD2 (5 bases). The germline V gene encodes CDR1 SGHRS and CDR2 YFSETQ. Trimming stripped 4 bases from V and 4 bases from J, with 16 bases between. The CDR3 has 15 residues. CDR3 sequence: CASSPLLAGADTQYF. CDR3 sequence (DNA): TGCGCCAGCAGCCCGCTCCTAGCCGGTGCAGATACGCAGTATTTT.

The V gene is TRBV11-2, the J gene TRBJ2-6; no firm D call. The ends were cut back, 1 base at V and 0 bases at J, with 4 bases in the middle. CDR3 size: 15 residues. Looked up from germline, CDR1 is SGHAT and CDR2 is FQNNGV. The CDR3 is CASSLASSGANVLTF. CDR3 nucleotides: TGTGCCAGCAGCTTAGCCAGCTCTGGGGCCAACGTCCTGACTTTC.

This clone has only a few counts. CDR3 residues: CASSNGGRGTDTQYF. Written as DNA, the CDR3 is TGTGCCAGCAGCAACGGGGGGAGGGGCACAGATACGCAGTATTTT. V usage is TRBV13 and J usage is TRBJ2-3; 7 bases map to TRBD2. V was pared by 5 bases and J by 1 base, with 6 bases of the junction left unmatched. Germline CDR1 and CDR2: PRHDT and FYEKMQ (reference sequence). The CDR3 spans 15 residues.

The chain is built from TRBV9 and TRBJ1-1; D is perhaps TRBD1 (6 bases). The V gene lost 4 bases and the J gene lost 11 bases, with 18 bases spanning the gap. The CDR3 is made up of 13 amino acids. Germline assignment: CDR1 SGDLS and CDR2 YYNGEE. The CDR3 DNA is TGTGCCAGCAGCTTAGGGGGAGGGCCTGCGGCTTTCTTT. It translates to CASSLGGGPAAFF. The variable domain in full, completed from reference TRBV9 and TRBJ1-1, reads DSGVTQTPKHLITATGQRVTLRCSPRSGDLSVYWYQQSLDQGLQFLIQYYNGEERAKGNILERFSAQQFPDLHSELNLSSLELGDSALYFCASSLGGGPAAFFGQGTRLTVV.

This clone has a handful of counts. This chain joins TRBV30 and TRBJ2-7; 7 nucleotides agree with TRBD2. The CDR3 length is 15 residues. V lost 0 bases to trimming and J lost 2 bases; unmatched junction nucleotides: 7. Germline CDR1 GTSNPN, CDR2 SVGIG (reference sequence). CDR3 coding DNA: TGTGCCTGGAGTGTCGGGGGAGCGGGGACCTACGAGCAGTACTTC. Translating it yields CAWSVGGAGTYEQYF.

The rearrangement joins TRBV5-4 to TRBJ2-1; the D is unclear. Trimming removed 7 bases from V and 6 bases from J, with 17 bases in between. The CDR3 runs to 14 residues. Germline V lookup: CDR1 SGHNT, CDR2 YYREEE (reference sequence). Written as DNA, the CDR3 is TGTGCCAGCTCGCCGGTGGCTTTGGTCAATGAGCAGTTCTTC. As protein: CASSPVALVNEQFF.

V and J are TRBV14 and TRBJ2-7; D ambiguous. The germline V and J ends were trimmed by 6 bases and 3 bases, with 12 bases remaining between them. This CDR3 has 13 residues. Germline V gives CDR1 SGHDN, CDR2 FVKESK. DNA for the CDR3: TGTGCCAGCAGGTCCCCGGTCGACTACGAGCAGTACTTC. Translation: CASRSPVDYEQYF.

The CDR3 nucleotides are TGCGCCAGCAGACAACACTCCTACGAGCAGTACTTC. Translated, it gives CASRQHSYEQYF. The V and J genes are TRBV5-1 and TRBJ2-7; the D is unclear. V was shortened by 5 bases and J by 0 bases, with 6 bases between the two germline ends. The CDR3 extends over 12 amino acids. Per the germline V gene, CDR1 is SGHRS and CDR2 is YFSETQ. Looking up the rest from reference TRBV5-1 and TRBJ2-7 gives the full variable domain: KAGVTQTPRYLIKTRGQQVTLSCSPISGHRSVSWYQQTPGQGLQFLFEYFSETQRNKGNFPGRFSGRQFSNSRSEMNVSTLELGDSALYLCASRQHSYEQYFGPGTRLTVT.

This rearrangement joins TRBV2 to TRBJ1-3, with D perhaps TRBD1 (6 bases). The CDR3 is 15 residues long. V dropped 7 bases and J dropped 4 bases, with 17 bases sitting between them. CDR1 SNHLY and CDR2 FYNNEI come from the germline V gene. CDR3 nucleotides: TGTGCCAGCATCGAAGGGGGGCTTGGAGGAAACACCATATATTTT. This encodes CASIEGGLGGNTIYF.

The chain couples TRBV4-1 to TRBJ1-6, with D tentatively TRBD1 (6 bases). Trimming removed 6 bases at V and 8 bases at J, with 23 bases between. This CDR3 spans 17 amino acids. Germline CDR1 and CDR2: MGHRA and YSYEKL. The CDR3 spells CASSKGASGAQYSPLHF. The CDR3, as DNA: TGCGCCAGCAGTAAAGGGGCCTCAGGGGCTCAATATTCACCCCTCCACTTT.

This clone has only a few counts. The rearrangement uses TRBV7-8 and TRBJ1-5; 7 bases align to TRBD1. Germline assignment: CDR1 SGHVS and CDR2 FQNEAQ. V was clipped by 5 bases and J by 4 bases; unmatched bases: 5. This CDR3 contains 14 residues. The CDR3 sequence: CASSPRDRNQPQHF. In nucleotides, the CDR3 is TGTGCCAGCAGCCCACGGGACAGAAATCAGCCCCAGCATTTT. The whole variable domain, remainder taken from reference TRBV7-8 and TRBJ1-5, is GAGVSQSPRYKVAKRGQDVALRCDPISGHVSLFWYQQALGQGPEFLTYFQNEAQLDKSGLPSDRFFAERPEGSVSTLKIQRTQQEDSAVYLCASSPRDRNQPQHFGDGTRLSIL.